The 25 T cell receptor beta chains below were found in one sample sequenced in a study of T-cell memory formation after mild COVID-19. MiXCR was run by TCRdb on the 5' RACE reads, yielding one entry per CDR3 protein. Seen here are about 150,000 distinct CDR3 sequences, roughly a fifth observed once, and the top ten hold about 2.1%. Sequencing input: PBMCs or a T cell subset sorted from them (not recorded which). These receptors came from an adult woman who had mild COVID-19 (a few samples of this study predate the infection). Cell type and time point are not known.

A few counts support this clonotype. The chain combines TRBV5-1 with TRBJ2-3; no clear D. This CDR3 has 14 residues. Trimming left V 4 bases short and J 6 bases short, with 15 bases between. Germline V gene data show CDR1 as SGHRS and CDR2 as YFSETQ. Here the CDR3 reads CASSPSRGDDTQYF. CDR3 sequence (DNA): TGCGCCAGCAGCCCCTCCCGAGGAGATGATACGCAGTATTTT.

For the CDR3, the DNA is TGTGCCAGCAGCTTAGCGGAGACTAGCGGCAATGAGCAGTTCTTC. It yields the protein CASSLAETSGNEQFF. V gene TRBV11-1 combines with J gene TRBJ2-1, with 9 positions matching TRBD2. V lost 0 bases, J lost 6 bases, and 3 bases stayed unmatched. The germline CDR1 and CDR2 sequences are SGHAT and FQDESV (reference sequence). The CDR3 has 15 residues.

This chain connects TRBV27 to TRBJ2-3; 11 nucleotides align to TRBD1. The V gene end was trimmed by 0 bases and the J gene end by 2 bases; junction bases not matched to a gene: 4. There are 17 residues in the CDR3. Germline assignment: CDR1 MNHEY and CDR2 SMNVEV (reference sequence). CDR3: CASSLSGQGAVTDTQYF. CDR3 sequence (DNA): TGTGCCAGCAGTTTATCCGGACAGGGGGCCGTCACAGATACGCAGTATTTT.

The chain joins TRBV9 to TRBJ2-5, with 7 bases identical to TRBD1. CDR3 length: 14 residues. The germline CDR1 and CDR2 sequences are SGDLS and YYNGEE. The V gene end was trimmed by 2 bases and the J gene end by 2 bases; junction bases not matched to a gene: 3. The CDR3 nucleotides read TGTGCCAGCAGCGTGAGACAGGGTCAAGAGACCCAGTACTTC. Residues: CASSVRQGQETQYF. Based on the CDR3 plus reference TRBV9 and TRBJ2-5, the full variable domain is DSGVTQTPKHLITATGQRVTLRCSPRSGDLSVYWYQQSLDQGLQFLIQYYNGEERAKGNILERFSAQQFPDLHSELNLSSLELGDSALYFCASSVRQGQETQYFGPGTRLLVL.

The J gene is TRBJ1-6, the V gene TRBV21-1; whether TRBD1, the table's D call, matches the DNA was not checked. TRBV21-1 is designated a pseudogene. This CDR3 has 17 amino acids. The CDR3 DNA reads as TGTGCCAGCAGCAAAGGCGGCAGGGGGGGGTCGGATTCACCCCTCCACTTT. Its protein is CASSKGGRGGSDSPLHF.

This clonotype was detected only a few times. This chain connects TRBV18 to TRBJ2-3; D unresolved. CDR1 is KGHSH and CDR2 is LQKENI in the germline V gene. This CDR3 has 14 amino acids. V was shortened by 1 base and J by 1 base, with 6 bases between the two germline ends. In DNA, the CDR3 is TGTGCCAGCTCACCACGGGGTGGCACAGATACGCAGTATTTT. This translates into CASSPRGGTDTQYF.

This clonotype was seen a handful of times. V and J are TRBV4-3 and TRBJ2-5; 8 positions match TRBD1. CDR1 is LGHNA, CDR2 YSLEER, per germline. V lost 4 bases and J lost 5; bases outside the gene matches: 9. The CDR3 is 15 residues long. CDR3 sequence (DNA): TGCGCCAGCAGCCCTGATACAGGGGGGTGGGAGACCCAGTACTTC. Amino acids: CASSPDTGGWETQYF.

This chain links TRBV5-1 with TRBJ2-3; D not certain. With 4 bases removed from V and 7 bases from J, the gap between germline ends came to 10 bases. The germline CDR1 and CDR2 sequences are SGHRS and YFSETQ. This CDR3 contains 12 residues. This CDR3 is CASSQPTHTQYF. For the CDR3, the DNA is TGCGCCAGCAGCCAGCCCACCCATACGCAGTATTTT.

Ten or more counts support this clonotype. The chain combines TRBV6-6 with TRBJ2-1, with D possibly TRBD2 on 6 matching bases. Germline V gene data show CDR1 as MNHNY and CDR2 as SVGAGI (reference sequence). V was trimmed by 6 bases and J by 1 base, leaving 10 bases between them. The CDR3 totals 14 residues. CDR3 in DNA: TGTGCCAGCAGAAGGCTAGCGTCCTACAATGAGCAGTTCTTC. Its protein product is CASRRLASYNEQFF.

This sequence joins TRBV3-1 and TRBJ2-6; TRBD2 agrees at 9 bases. The CDR3 is 18 amino acids. Losses at the gene ends were 1 base for V and 2 bases for J; bases not matched to a gene: 6. Germline lookup yields CDR1 LGHDT and CDR2 YNNKEL (reference sequence). The CDR3 is CASSQVAGGTPGANVLTF. The CDR3 DNA reads as TGTGCCAGCAGCCAAGTTGCGGGAGGGACACCTGGGGCCAACGTCCTGACTTTC. Filled out from reference TRBV3-1 and TRBJ2-6, the complete variable domain reads DTAVSQTPKYLVTQMGNDKSIKCEQNLGHDTMYWYKQDSKKFLKIMFSYNNKELIINETVPNRFSPKSPDKAHLNLHINSLELGDSAVYFCASSQVAGGTPGANVLTFGAGSRLTVL.

This sequence joins TRBV20-1 and TRBJ2-1; 12 nucleotides line up with TRBD2. The CDR3 runs to 14 residues. Germline CDR1 and CDR2: DFQATT and SNEGSKA (reference sequence). V was pared by 8 bases and J by 8 bases, with 10 bases of the junction left unmatched. The CDR3 protein is CSLFATSGRDEQFF. CDR3 nucleotides: TGCAGTCTTTTTGCGACTAGCGGGAGAGATGAGCAGTTCTTC.

This clonotype came up a few times. The chain carries TRBV5-5 and TRBJ1-2, with 7 bases that match TRBD1. The germline CDR1 and CDR2 sequences are SGHKS and YYEKEE (reference sequence). V trimming: 1 base; J trimming: 4 bases; junction bases outside the gene matches: 4. The CDR3 loop spans 14 amino acids. The CDR3 DNA reads as TGTGCCAGCAGCTTGAAGGGGGCAGGCTATGGCTACACCTTC. This gives the protein CASSLKGAGYGYTF.

This clonotype was found a few times. The DNA of the CDR3 is TGTGCCAGCAGACCTAGGGTTACAGATACGCAGTATTTT. Residues: CASRPRVTDTQYF. V gene TRBV2 combines with J gene TRBJ2-3; D is unresolved. The V end lost 6 bases, the J end lost 3 bases, and 10 bases lay between the germline ends. CDR3 length equals 13 residues. In germline, CDR1 is SNHLY, CDR2 FYNNEI.

This clonotype was counted at least ten times. The V call is TRBV2, the J call TRBJ2-1; 13 bases map to TRBD2. Germline V gene sequence: CDR1 SNHLY, CDR2 FYNNEI. The V segment lost 8 bases and the J segment 9 bases; nucleotides outside the gene matches: 10. This CDR3 has 15 residues. The CDR3 protein is CASDGPTSGGGEQFF. Here the CDR3 DNA reads TGTGCCAGCGATGGACCTACTAGCGGGGGGGGTGAGCAGTTCTTC.

The chain combines TRBV5-1 with TRBJ2-3; 7 bases are shared with TRBD1. J was trimmed by 6 bases and V by 3 bases; bases with no gene match: 4. This CDR3 has 13 residues. Germline V lookup: CDR1 SGHRS, CDR2 YFSETQ. CDR3 residues: CASSYQGEDTQYF. For the CDR3, the DNA is TGCGCCAGCAGCTACCAGGGGGAGGATACGCAGTATTTT.

This clonotype was seen more than once but under ten times. CDR3: CASSPLDRANGELFF. The CDR3 bases are TGTGCCAGCAGTCCCTTGGACAGGGCTAACGGGGAGCTGTTTTTT. V usage is TRBV25-1 and J usage is TRBJ2-2; 8 bases align to TRBD1. This CDR3 region has 15 residues. Unmatched junction bases numbered 9, after V lost 5 bases and J lost 7 bases. CDR1 MGHDK and CDR2 SYGVNS come from the germline V gene.

This clonotype was seen more than once but under ten times. The rearrangement uses TRBV10-3 and TRBJ2-6, with TRBD1 identical over 7 bases. The germline V gene encodes CDR1 ENHRY and CDR2 SYGVKD. V lost 4 bases and J lost 0; bases outside the gene matches: 9. This CDR3 is built from 18 residues. CDR3 bases: TGTGCCATCAGTGCTGGGGACAGCCCTCTCTCTGGGGCCAACGTCCTGACTTTC. Its translation: CAISAGDSPLSGANVLTF.

The rearrangement links TRBV12-3 or TRBV12-4 to TRBJ2-2; the match to TRBD1 covers 8 bases. CDR3 length: 17 amino acids. J gave up 3 bases and V 5 bases, and 11 bases lay outside the gene matches. The CDR3 protein is CASSPVWDRRYTGELFF. The CDR3 DNA follows: TGTGCCAGCAGTCCAGTTTGGGACAGGAGGTACACCGGGGAGCTGTTTTTT.

With regard to this clonotype: An end of the junction does not agree with germline; a read error may underlie this. The chain couples TRBV12-3 or TRBV12-4 to TRBJ1-1; D remains ambiguous. CDR3 size: 12 residues. The CDR3: CASSLPLGEAFF. In DNA, the CDR3 is TGTGCCAGCAGTCTCCCCCTCGGTGAAGCCTTCTTT.

This clonotype was seen ten or more times. This chain uses TRBV11-2 with TRBJ2-2, with 7 bases lining up with TRBD1. J gave up 9 bases and V 6 bases, and 7 bases lay outside the gene matches. The CDR3 length is 13 residues. Germline V lookup: CDR1 SGHAT, CDR2 FQNNGV. The CDR3 sequence is CASSSSQGWELFF. CDR3 DNA sequence: TGTGCCAGCAGTTCCTCACAGGGGTGGGAGCTGTTTTTT. Combining the CDR3 with reference TRBV11-2 and TRBJ2-2 gives the whole variable domain EAGVAQSPRYKIIEKRQSVAFWCNPISGHATLYWYQQILGQGPKLLIQFQNNGVVDDSQLPKDRFSAERLKGVDSTLKIQPAKLEDSAVYLCASSSSQGWELFFGEGSRLTVL.

This rearrangement joins TRBV18 to TRBJ1-2; 10 nucleotides match TRBD1. The CDR3 runs to 15 residues. V trimming: 1 base; J trimming: 7 bases; junction bases outside the gene matches: 6. The germline V gene has CDR1 KGHSH and CDR2 LQKENI. The CDR3 loop is CASSPQETGGFGYTF. Written as DNA, the CDR3 is TGTGCCAGCTCACCACAGGAGACAGGGGGCTTTGGCTACACCTTC.

This clonotype came up a few times. This rearrangement joins TRBV2 to TRBJ2-1; 12 nucleotides agree with TRBD2. Per germline, CDR1 SNHLY and CDR2 FYNNEI. The CDR3 spans 15 residues. With 4 bases clipped from V and 9 bases from J, the junction kept 7 bases outside the gene matches. The CDR3 loop is CASSARTSGISEQFF. The CDR3 DNA sequence: TGTGCCAGCAGTGCCCGGACTAGCGGGATAAGTGAGCAGTTCTTC. Filled out from reference TRBV2 and TRBJ2-1, the complete variable domain reads EPEVTQTPSHQVTQMGQEVILRCVPISNHLYFYWYRQILGQKVEFLVSFYNNEISEKSEIFDDQFSVERPDGSNFTLKIRSTKLEDSAMYFCASSARTSGISEQFFGPGTRLTVL.

The rearrangement uses TRBV3-1 and TRBJ2-1; TRBD2 aligns across 7 bases. Germline CDR1 reads LGHDT; CDR2 reads YNNKEL (reference sequence). Losses at the gene ends were 2 bases for V and 7 bases for J; bases not matched to a gene: 8. CDR3 length: 15 residues. The CDR3 region has the DNA TGTGCCAGCAGCCAATTTCGGGGGAGGGGAAATGAGCAGTTCTTC. Its translation: CASSQFRGRGNEQFF.

The CDR3 loop is CSAPSGGSATDTQYF. Written as DNA, the CDR3 is TGCAGTGCCCCTTCTGGAGGGTCTGCCACAGATACGCAGTATTTT. J is TRBJ2-3 and V is TRBV20-1; TRBD2 might be the D (6 bases). The ends were cut back, 6 bases at V and 2 bases at J, with 18 bases in the middle. This CDR3 has 15 residues. Germline V gene sequence: CDR1 DFQATT, CDR2 SNEGSKA (reference sequence).

This sequence joins TRBV7-8 and TRBJ2-2; 9 bases agree with TRBD1. V gave up 1 base and J gave up 1 base; unmatched junction bases: 4. CDR3 length: 17 residues. Germline loops: CDR1 SGHVS, CDR2 FQNEAQ. This chain's CDR3 is CASSLEGQGMNTGELFF. DNA of the CDR3: TGTGCCAGCAGCTTAGAGGGACAGGGAATGAACACCGGGGAGCTGTTTTTT.